The clone carrying this T cell receptor beta chain was observed many times. Its antigen is still unknown. The junction does not match germline at one end; this may be a read error. Germline loops: CDR1 SGHRS, CDR2 YFSETQ. This CDR3 comprises 11 residues. The TCR beta cDNA libraries carried unique molecular identifiers. Input populations of 1 to 10 million T cells gave rise to around 500,000 cDNA molecules. TCRdb ran MiXCR on the PCR reads and lists one entry per CDR3 protein. The data contain about 430,000 distinct CDR3 sequences, roughly 40% of them seen just once; the ten biggest clones take up 7.6%. The entry originates in a study of post-analysis software for immune sequencing data. In the study overall: Secondary progressive, relapsing-remitting and progressive-relapsing multiple sclerosis were among the included disease courses.

Study-wide results and caveats: In patients, about 5 TRBV segments were more frequent than in controls, with TRBV5-6, TRBV5-1 and TRBV20-1 among them.

The chain is built from TRBV5-1 and TRBJ2-3; D gene ambiguous. This receptor was taken from a girl aged 2-10 years with multiple sclerosis. The sequenced sample was blood. The DNA of the CDR3 is TGTGCCAGCAGTTTAGTAGATACGCAGTATTTT. Amino acids: CASSLVDTQYF.